The count of the clone carrying this T cell receptor (beta chain) is one. Its antigen is unknown. CDR1 and CDR2 (germline): SGHTA, FQGNSA. This CDR3 is 12 amino acids long. Trimming shortened V by 2 bases and J by 7 bases, and 9 bases separated the two germline ends. These data come from a study of a mutant IDH1 vaccine in newly diagnosed glioma. Turning to the study itself: The treated population exhibited a male proportion of about 60%, a female proportion of about 38%, and a mean age of approximately 42 years. Patients got radiotherapy, temozolomide, or both beforehand, and most got both. The study's findings and limits: Vaccine-induced responses were seen in around 93% of patients, spanning several MHC alleles.

The time point was: baseline, week 1 (first vaccination visit). Treatment: pre-vaccination baseline after standard-of-care therapy. Method: immunoSEQ multiplex PCR; TCRdb's copy keeps in-frame clones and lacks some. The sample holds about 59,000 clones, about 91% seen once. This specimen consisted of PBMCs, obtained from a glioma patient treated with radiotherapy, temozolomide or both. This TCR was recovered from a man aged 50-59 years with glioma. The rearrangement links TRBV7-2 to TRBJ2-7; D not certain. The CDR3 sequence is CASSLSRREQYF. The CDR3 DNA sequence: TGTGCCAGCAGCTTAAGCCGCCGGGAGCAGTACTTC.